This T cell receptor (beta chain) is from a study of response to subunit inactivated influenza vaccine. TCRdb fed the RT-PCR reads into MiXCR, producing one record per CDR3 protein. The sample lists around 180,000 distinct CDR3 sequences, 9.2% occurring once. The J segment lost 2 bases and the V segment lost 1 base, leaving 3 bases of the junction unmatched. The germline CDR1 and CDR2 sequences are KGHSH and LQKENI. This CDR3 is 17 amino acids long. This chain links TRBV18 with TRBJ2-1; 12 bases align to TRBD2. The TCR comes from a man aged 45-65 years who received an inactivated influenza vaccine. The starting material was non-naive T cells sorted from PBMCs, obtained on the day of vaccination. For the CDR3, the DNA is TGTGCCAGCTCACCACGGACTAGCGGGAATACCTACAATGAGCAGTTCTTC. This sequence encodes CASSPRTSGNTYNEQFF.